One and the same sample provided the 10 T cell receptor beta chains below, sequenced in a study of T cells in Graves' hyperthyroidism and ophthalmopathy. Amplified regions were TCR beta CDR3 sequences from RNA transcripts. TCR CDR3 underwent first-round RT-PCR with the HTBI primer set. TCRdb passed the multiplex PCR reads through MiXCR, listing each CDR3 protein once. The data contain under 350,000 distinct CDR3 sequences, about 17% of them singletons. Sequencing was done on a sample of blood. The receptor set was obtained from a woman aged 55-75 years with Graves' ophthalmopathy.

There are a few counts of this clonotype. The gene calls are TRBV4-3 and TRBJ2-7; TRBD2 matches 14 bases. Unmatched junction bases numbered 8, after V lost 4 bases and J lost 3 bases. Looked up from germline, CDR1 is LGHNA and CDR2 is YSLEER. This CDR3 comprises 17 residues. This chain's CDR3 is CASSRGHGLAGGYEQYF. The DNA of the CDR3 is TGCGCCAGCAGCCGGGGACACGGACTAGCGGGGGGCTACGAGCAGTACTTC.

This clonotype was detected ten times or more. The chain links TRBV5-1 to TRBJ2-7; D perhaps matches TRBD1 (6 bases). Germline-derived CDR1 and CDR2 are SGHRS and YFSETQ. V lost 4 bases, J lost 7 bases, and 21 bases lay in between. The CDR3 has 15 amino acids. In DNA form, the CDR3 reads TGCGCCAGCAGCCCAGGGGCAGGGGAAGTGGGAGAGCAGTACTTC. Translated, it gives CASSPGAGEVGEQYF.

This clonotype came up many times. This rearrangement joins TRBV18 to TRBJ2-7; D is unclear. Germline V lookup: CDR1 KGHSH, CDR2 LQKENI. The CDR3 loop spans 13 amino acids. The V and J ends lost 4 bases and 6 bases respectively, with 13 bases between them. Here the CDR3 reads CASSLLADGEQYF. CDR3 DNA sequence: TGTGCCAGCTCACTCCTCGCCGATGGCGAGCAGTACTTC.

The table lists this clonotype with many counts. V gene TRBV12-3 or TRBV12-4 combines with J gene TRBJ2-7, with D maybe TRBD1 (5 bases). Between the trimmed V and J ends, which lost 3 bases and 7 bases, there was a span of 16 bases. The length of the CDR3 is 14 residues. The CDR3 DNA sequence: TGTGCCAGCAGTTTCGGACCAGGGTCTGGGGAGCAGTACTTC. Translating gives CASSFGPGSGEQYF.

This clonotype occurred a few times. The V and J genes are TRBV2 and TRBJ1-5, with D unclear. The germline V and J ends were trimmed by 1 base and 3 bases, with 4 bases remaining between them. This CDR3 region has 13 residues. Germline values: CDR1 SNHLY, CDR2 FYNNEI. CDR3 nucleotide sequence: TGTGCCAGCAGTGAAGAATACAATCAGCCCCAGCATTTT. As protein: CASSEEYNQPQHF. Based on the CDR3 plus reference TRBV2 and TRBJ1-5, the full variable domain is EPEVTQTPSHQVTQMGQEVILRCVPISNHLYFYWYRQILGQKVEFLVSFYNNEISEKSEIFDDQFSVERPDGSNFTLKIRSTKLEDSAMYFCASSEEYNQPQHFGDGTRLSIL.

This clonotype was seen a single time. A much larger clonotype is one base distant, so this may be a read error. The V and J genes are TRBV18 and TRBJ1-1, with a possible D match to TRBD1 (5 bases). The CDR3 is made up of 14 amino acids. The germline CDR1 and CDR2 sequences are KGHSH and LQKENI. V was trimmed by 3 bases and J by 1 base, leaving 9 bases between them. The CDR3 region has the DNA TGTGCCAGCTCACCGGGGCAGCCGAACACTGAAGCTTTCTTT. It translates to CASSPGQPNTEAFF.

A remark on this clonotype: Germline is not matched at one junction end, which may reflect a read error. The chain has TRBV28 and TRBJ2-6; the D call may be TRBD1 or TRBD2 (6 bases each). CDR3 size: 16 residues. Germline CDR1 is MDHEN and CDR2 is SYDVKM. The chain's CDR3 is CASSFEGGSGANVLAF. The DNA for the CDR3 is TGTGCCAGCAGTTTTGAGGGGGGCTCTGGGGCCAACGTCCTGGCTTTC.

This clonotype has at least ten counts. The gene calls are TRBV27 and TRBJ1-3, with D uncertain. Germline loops: CDR1 MNHEY, CDR2 SMNVEV (reference sequence). The CDR3 is made up of 14 amino acids. V lost 4 bases and J 0 bases, leaving 7 bases between the germline ends. In DNA, the CDR3 is TGTGCCAGCAGTTCCCGGGTCTCTGGAAACACCATATATTTT. As protein: CASSSRVSGNTIYF.

The rearrangement links TRBV9 to TRBJ2-5; 10 nucleotides agree with TRBD2. The germline CDR1 and CDR2 sequences are SGDLS and YYNGEE. V gave up 5 bases and J gave up 4 bases; unmatched junction bases: 14. The CDR3 totals 17 residues. CDR3 coding DNA: TGTGCCAGCAGTTACCTGGCTAGCGGGAGTGGAGGAGAGACCCAGTACTTC. This gives the protein CASSYLASGSGGETQYF.

This clonotype has ten or more counts. The chain has TRBV3-1 and TRBJ1-1; D is ambiguous. Trimming left V 1 base short and J 3 bases short, with 9 bases between. The CDR3 totals 14 residues. Germline CDR1 is LGHDT and CDR2 is YNNKEL (reference sequence). The CDR3 reads CASSQGLQDTEAFF. Here the CDR3 DNA reads TGTGCCAGCAGCCAAGGACTTCAGGACACTGAAGCTTTCTTT.